This T cell receptor (beta chain) was recovered during a study of glioma-infiltrating T cells after dendritic cell vaccination. Across the study: Three intradermal dendritic cell vaccine injections were given every two weeks.

Germline lookup yields CDR1 ENHRY and CDR2 SYGVKD. CDR3 length equals 16 residues. V dropped 3 bases and J dropped 2; count of bases not matched to a gene: 5. Using immunoSEQ multiplex PCR, the repertoire was profiled, and TCRdb retains in-frame clones only, with some absent. Of 30,000 to 40,000 clones in the sample, approximately 84% were seen once. This TCR came from a human donor with glioblastoma. The source material was blood, sampled before dendritic cell vaccination. The chain combines TRBV10-3 with TRBJ2-2, with 8 bases fitting TRBD1. As DNA, the CDR3 is TGTGCCATCAGTGATGAGGACAGGGTCAACACCGGGGAGCTGTTTTTT. Translating it yields CAISDEDRVNTGELFF.